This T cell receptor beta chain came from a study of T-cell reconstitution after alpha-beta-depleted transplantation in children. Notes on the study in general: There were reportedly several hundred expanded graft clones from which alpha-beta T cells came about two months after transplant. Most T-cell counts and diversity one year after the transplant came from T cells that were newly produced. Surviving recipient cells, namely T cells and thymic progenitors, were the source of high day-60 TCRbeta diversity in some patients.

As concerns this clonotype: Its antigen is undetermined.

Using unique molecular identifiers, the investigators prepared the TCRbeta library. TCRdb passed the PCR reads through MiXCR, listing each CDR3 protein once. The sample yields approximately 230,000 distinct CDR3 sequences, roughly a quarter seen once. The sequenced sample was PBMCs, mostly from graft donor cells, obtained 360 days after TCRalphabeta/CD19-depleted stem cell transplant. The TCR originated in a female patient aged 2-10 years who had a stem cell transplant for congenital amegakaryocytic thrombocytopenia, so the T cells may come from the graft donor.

This chain's CDR3 is CASSLHQNTEAFF. For the CDR3, the DNA is TGTGCCAGCAGTTTACACCAGAACACTGAAGCTTTCTTT. V and J are TRBV12-3 or TRBV12-4 and TRBJ1-1, with D uncertain. The CDR3 runs 13 residues. Trimming stripped 2 bases from V and 1 base from J, with 5 bases between.